One and the same sample provided the 11 T cell receptor beta chains below, sequenced in a study of blood T cell repertoires in COVID-19. Method: immunoSEQ multiplex PCR; TCRdb's copy keeps in-frame clones and lacks some. The sample lists around 59,000 clones, 70% to 85% occurring once. Sequenced sample: peripheral blood. These receptors originate from a human donor in a cohort sampled during active COVID-19.

This clone was counted only a few times. V usage is TRBV19 and J usage is TRBJ1-5; 10 bases line up with TRBD1. J gave up 2 bases and V 5 bases, and 15 bases lay outside the gene matches. Germline CDR1 LNHDA, CDR2 SQIVND (reference sequence). The CDR3 runs to 19 residues. CDR3 coding DNA: TGTGCCAGTAGTTTTATTAGGACAGGGGGAGTGGGTGGCAATCAGCCCCAGCATTTT. It encodes CASSFIRTGGVGGNQPQHF. The full variable domain, completed using reference TRBV19 and TRBJ1-5, is DGGITQSPKYLFRKEGQNVTLSCEQNLNHDAMYWYRQDPGQGLRLIYYSQIVNDFQKGDIAEGYSVSREKKESFPLTVTSAQKNPTAFYLCASSFIRTGGVGGNQPQHFGDGTRLSIL.

V and J are TRBV28 and TRBJ2-3, with no clear D. The germline V gene has CDR1 MDHEN and CDR2 SYDVKM. The V end lost 5 bases, the J end lost 3 bases, and 12 bases lay between the germline ends. The CDR3 spans 14 residues. CDR3 nucleotide sequence: TGTGCCAGCAGTCTTTTCACCGGGACAGATACGCAGTATTTT. It is translated as CASSLFTGTDTQYF.

This clone was observed a few times. The chain is built from TRBV2 and TRBJ1-5; D perhaps matches TRBD1 (6 bases). CDR1 SNHLY and CDR2 FYNNEI come from the germline V gene. The V gene lost 2 bases and the J gene lost 7 bases, with 18 bases spanning the gap. The CDR3 is 16 amino acids. The CDR3 loop is CASSEKTQGRWQPQHF. Written as DNA, the CDR3 is TGTGCCAGCAGTGAAAAAACACAGGGAAGGTGGCAGCCCCAGCATTTT.

The table lists this clone with a count of one. V gene TRBV5-1 combines with J gene TRBJ2-3, with D possibly matching TRBD1 (5 bases). Germline assignment: CDR1 SGHRS and CDR2 YFSETQ. The V and J ends lost 0 bases and 1 base respectively, with 12 bases between them. CDR3 length: 16 residues. This CDR3 reads CASSLGARERTDTQYF. In nucleotides, the CDR3 is TGCGCCAGCAGCTTGGGGGCCAGGGAACGCACAGATACGCAGTATTTT.

The chain recombines TRBV5-6 with TRBJ2-5; D is unresolved. This CDR3 is 14 amino acids long. CDR1 SGHDT and CDR2 YYEEEE come from the germline V gene. V gave up 4 bases and J gave up 3 bases, with 13 bases separating them. CDR3 bases: TGTGCCAGCAGCCCGGTGTTTTCCAAAGAGACCCAGTACTTC. It yields the protein CASSPVFSKETQYF.

The chain combines TRBV3-1 (or the pseudogene TRBV3-2) with TRBJ1-2, with 11 bases identical to TRBD1. In germline, CDR1 is LGHDT, CDR2 YNNKEL (reference sequence). V shed 1 base and J 5 bases; nucleotides not matched to a gene: 3. This CDR3 is 15 amino acids long. CDR3 DNA sequence: TGTGCCAGCAGCCAAGGGACAGGGGGCGCGTATGGCTACACCTTC. Protein sequence: CASSQGTGGAYGYTF.

This chain links TRBV28 with TRBJ2-7, with 7 bases lining up with TRBD2. J lost 1 base, V lost 6 bases, and 3 bases had no gene match. This CDR3 spans 13 amino acids. Germline V lookup: CDR1 MDHEN, CDR2 SYDVKM. The chain's CDR3 is CASRGGGSYEQYF. As DNA, the CDR3 is TGTGCCAGCAGGGGCGGGGGTTCCTACGAGCAGTACTTC.

This chain connects TRBV6-6 to TRBJ2-7, with D perhaps matching TRBD2 (6 bases). Per germline, CDR1 MNHNY and CDR2 SVGAGI (reference sequence). The CDR3 sequence is 15 residues long. The V gene lost 6 bases and the J gene lost 0 bases, with 15 bases spanning the gap. The CDR3 DNA is TGTGCCAGCAGGACTGGGACCGGGAGCTCCTACGAGCAGTACTTC. It encodes CASRTGTGSSYEQYF.

V is TRBV5-6 and J is TRBJ2-7, with 7 nucleotides matching TRBD2. The ends lost 3 bases at V and 0 bases at J; junction bases unmatched: 9. The germline CDR1 and CDR2 sequences are SGHDT and YYEEEE. The CDR3 length is 16 residues. Written as DNA, the CDR3 is TGTGCCAGCAGCTGGGAGGGCGGGCTCTACTCCTACGAGCAGTACTTC. This sequence encodes CASSWEGGLYSYEQYF.

The chain carries TRBV5-5 and TRBJ1-4, with 10 bases fitting TRBD1. Germline trimming cut 0 bases from V and 6 bases from J; bases unmatched to any gene: 2. This CDR3 has 15 residues. Germline CDR1 is SGHKS and CDR2 is YYEKEE (reference sequence). The CDR3 protein is CASSLGDRGDEKLFF. The DNA for the CDR3 is TGTGCCAGCAGCTTGGGGGACAGGGGAGATGAAAAACTGTTTTTT.

The chain is built from TRBV3-1 (or the pseudogene TRBV3-2) and TRBJ2-5; TRBD1 aligns across 9 bases. The V gene end was trimmed by 3 bases and the J gene end by 5 bases; junction bases not matched to a gene: 10. Germline V gives CDR1 LGHDT, CDR2 YNNKEL (reference sequence). The CDR3 is made up of 16 amino acids. The CDR3 coding sequence is TGTGCCAGCAGCCAGAGCGGACAGGGGCGTCAGGAGACCCAGTACTTC. This codes for CASSQSGQGRQETQYF.